These T cell receptor beta chains were read from a single sample in a study of blood T cell repertoires in COVID-19. Profiled with immunoSEQ multiplex PCR; TCRdb holds only in-frame clones, not every one. Of 310,000 or so clones listed, more than 75% are singletons. The sample consisted of peripheral blood. The receptors shown here come from a man in his 70s with acute or convalescent COVID-19. CDR3s include the opening cysteine and the closing phenylalanine or tryptophan. Fields, in order: clone size, J gene, D gene, V gene, CDR3 protein, CDR3 DNA. A D gene is named only where the DNA matches it firmly. Rows may omit the clone size; those that give it use once, few, many or a size class.

>.|TRBJ1-6|TRBD1|TRBV11-2
CASSSEAGGYSPLHF
TGTGCCAGCAGCTCCGAGGCAGGGGGCTATTCACCCCTCCACTTT
>.|TRBJ1-2|.|TRBV10-3
CAISESRQNYGYTF
TGTGCCATCAGTGAGTCGAGGCAGAACTATGGCTACACCTTC
>.|TRBJ2-2|TRBD1|TRBV6-6
CASRTPGTGGPGELFF
TGTGCCAGCAGGACCCCCGGGACAGGGGGACCCGGGGAGCTGTTTTTT
>few|TRBJ1-2|.|TRBV7-2
CASSIAAANYGYTF
TGTGCCAGCAGTATCGCGGCCGCAAACTATGGCTACACCTTC
>.|TRBJ1-1|TRBD1|TRBV5-1
CASSVTGEDTEAFF
TGCGCCAGCAGCGTGACAGGGGAGGACACTGAAGCTTTCTTT
>.|TRBJ2-4|.|TRBV4-3
CASSHLQWPLAKNIQYF
TGCGCCAGCAGCCACCTACAGTGGCCCTTAGCCAAAAACATTCAGTACTTC
>.|TRBJ1-3|.|TRBV2
CASSVQGMIAGNTIYF
TGTGCCAGCAGTGTACAGGGAATGATAGCTGGAAACACCATATATTTT
>.|TRBJ1-2|TRBD1|TRBV19
CASTGQGFYGYTF
TGTGCCAGTACGGGACAGGGGTTCTATGGCTACACCTTC
>.|TRBJ2-5|TRBD1|TRBV19
CASRRRPGQGDRETQYF
TGTGCCAGTAGGCGTCGCCCGGGACAGGGGGACCGAGAGACCCAGTACTTC
>.|TRBJ1-6|.|TRBV7-3
CASSLTEGTPLHF
TGTGCCAGCAGCTTAACTGAGGGTACACCCCTCCACTTT
>.|TRBJ2-1|.|TRBV13
CASSIGHVYNEQFF
TGTGCCAGCAGCATCGGACATGTCTACAATGAGCAGTTCTTC
>.|TRBJ1-1|.|TRBV18
CASSAQGNTEAFF
TGTGCCAGCTCAGCCCAGGGAAACACTGAAGCTTTCTTT
>few|TRBJ2-7|.|TRBV19
CASKETGRLGEQYF
TGTGCCAGTAAGGAGACAGGACGGCTCGGCGAGCAGTACTTC
>.|TRBJ2-3|TRBD1|TRBV9
CASSGPGTVSTDTQYF
TGTGCCAGCAGCGGACCCGGGACAGTGAGCACAGATACGCAGTATTTT
>.|TRBJ1-6|.|TRBV27
CASSLGQDNSPLHF
TGTGCCAGCAGTTTAGGCCAAGATAATTCACCCCTCCACTTT
>.|TRBJ1-2|.|TRBV19
CASSTAGVRSYGYTF
TGTGCCAGTAGTACAGCAGGGGTTAGGAGCTATGGCTACACCTTC
>.|TRBJ2-7|TRBD1|TRBV3-1/TRBV3-2
CASSVRDSSYEQYF
TGTGCCAGCAGCGTCCGGGACAGCTCCTACGAGCAGTACTTC
>few|TRBJ2-2|TRBD2|TRBV3-1/TRBV3-2
CASSPRGTGGNTGELFF
TGTGCCAGCAGCCCACGAGGGACGGGAGGCAACACCGGGGAGCTGTTTTTT
>.|TRBJ2-5|.|TRBV19
CASSRVGQGETQYF
TGTGCCAGTAGTAGAGTCGGGCAGGGGGAGACCCAGTACTTC
>.|TRBJ1-4|.|TRBV7-6
CASSLVGGGEKLFF
TGTGCCAGCAGCTTAGTTGGGGGCGGGGAAAAACTGTTTTTT
>few|TRBJ2-1|TRBD2|TRBV5-1
CASSSGLGTSGGIYNEQFF
TGCGCCAGCAGCTCGGGACTGGGGACTAGCGGGGGGATATACAATGAGCAGTTCTTC
>.|TRBJ1-5|.|TRBV19
CASRQGTLVAYQPQHF
TGTGCCAGTAGACAGGGAACTTTAGTGGCCTATCAGCCCCAGCATTTT
>.|TRBJ2-5|.|TRBV5-5
CASRGGHGFQETQYF
TGTGCCAGCAGGGGGGGGCACGGTTTCCAAGAGACCCAGTACTTC
>.|TRBJ2-7|.|TRBV24-1
CATSEAGSPFEEQYF
TGTGCCACCAGTGAGGCCGGGTCCCCTTTTGAGGAGCAGTACTTC
>.|TRBJ2-3|.|TRBV29-1
CSVGISGNTDTQYF
TGCAGCGTGGGTATTAGCGGAAACACAGATACGCAGTATTTT
>few|TRBJ1-2|TRBD1|TRBV25-1
CASSEPLGQGHGYTF
TGTGCCAGCAGTGAACCCCTGGGACAGGGGCATGGCTACACCTTC
>.|TRBJ2-3|TRBD1|TRBV6-2/TRBV6-3
CASSDRGRTDTQYF
TGTGCCAGCAGTGACAGGGGTCGTACAGATACGCAGTATTTT
>.|TRBJ1-2|.|TRBV7-9
CASSLGQIYGYTF
TGTGCCAGCAGCTTAGGACAGATCTATGGCTACACCTTC
>.|TRBJ2-7|TRBD1|TRBV5-5
CASSSQGQGSVEQYF
TGTGCCAGCAGCTCCCAGGGACAGGGGAGTGTCGAGCAGTACTTC
>.|TRBJ1-2|.|TRBV7-9
CASSSREDYGYTF
TGTGCCAGCAGCTCCCGGGAGGACTATGGCTACACCTTC
>once|TRBJ2-3|TRBD2|TRBV28
CASSLFEAGGDTQYF
TGTGCCAGCAGTTTATTTGAAGCGGGAGGGGATACGCAGTATTTT
>few|TRBJ2-2|TRBD1|TRBV14
CASSQLTGGVGGELFF
TGTGCCAGCAGCCAATTGACAGGGGGCGTTGGCGGGGAGCTGTTTTTT
>.|TRBJ1-1|.|TRBV6-1
CASSERTDAFF
TGTGCCAGCAGTGAAAGGACAGACGCTTTCTTT
>.|TRBJ1-6|.|TRBV28
CASSPPGTRSSPLHF
TGTGCCAGCAGTCCCCCAGGTACCCGTAGTTCACCCCTCCACTTT
>.|TRBJ2-7|TRBD1|TRBV5-4
CASSATGGTGYEQYF
TGTGCCAGCAGCGCCACAGGGGGCACGGGGTACGAGCAGTACTTC
>.|TRBJ1-3|.|TRBV29-1
CSISAGAGNTIYF
TGCAGCATCTCTGCGGGGGCTGGAAACACCATATATTTT
>.|TRBJ2-4|TRBD2|TRBV4-2
CASSQATSARAKNIQYF
TGTGCCAGCAGCCAGGCAACTAGCGCGAGGGCCAAAAACATTCAGTACTTC
>.|TRBJ2-1|.|TRBV3-1/TRBV3-2
CASSQGRGVYNEQFF
TGTGCCAGCAGCCAAGGGAGGGGAGTCTACAATGAGCAGTTCTTC
>.|TRBJ1-4|.|TRBV30
CAWRRVWGPTNNEKLFF
TGTGCCTGGAGACGAGTTTGGGGGCCCACTAATAATGAAAAACTGTTTTTT
>.|TRBJ1-1|.|TRBV7-2
CASSLNRATEAFF
TGTGCCAGCAGCTTAAACAGGGCCACTGAAGCTTTCTTT
>once|TRBJ2-7|.|TRBV18
CASSPFEMEQYF
TGTGCCAGCTCACCCTTTGAGATGGAGCAGTACTTC
>.|TRBJ1-5|.|TRBV7-2
CASSRGRGNQPQHF
TGTGCCAGCAGCCGGGGGAGGGGCAATCAGCCCCAGCATTTT
>.|TRBJ1-6|TRBD1|TRBV19
CASSTQPGQGSPLHF
TGTGCCAGTAGTACTCAACCGGGACAGGGATCACCCCTCCACTTT
>.|TRBJ2-5|.|TRBV2
CARLPGGWGETQYF
TGTGCCAGATTACCAGGGGGGTGGGGAGAGACCCAGTACTTC
>.|TRBJ2-3|TRBD2|TRBV7-7
CASSQTSGDTDTQYF
TGTGCCAGCAGCCAAACTAGCGGGGACACAGATACGCAGTATTTT
>.|TRBJ2-3|.|TRBV11-2
CASSFQGSDTQYF
TGTGCCAGCAGCTTCCAGGGGTCAGATACGCAGTATTTT